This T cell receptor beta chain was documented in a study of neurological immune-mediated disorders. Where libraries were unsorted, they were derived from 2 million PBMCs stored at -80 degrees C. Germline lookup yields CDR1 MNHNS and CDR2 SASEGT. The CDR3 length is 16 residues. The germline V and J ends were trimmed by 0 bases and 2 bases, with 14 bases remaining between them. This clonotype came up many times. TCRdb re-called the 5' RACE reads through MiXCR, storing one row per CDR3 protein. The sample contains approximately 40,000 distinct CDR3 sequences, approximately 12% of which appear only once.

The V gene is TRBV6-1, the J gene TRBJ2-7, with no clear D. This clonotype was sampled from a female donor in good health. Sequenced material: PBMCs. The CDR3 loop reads CASSEAPGRRTYEQYF. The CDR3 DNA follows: TGTGCCAGCAGTGAAGCGCCGGGCAGGCGTACCTACGAGCAGTACTTC.